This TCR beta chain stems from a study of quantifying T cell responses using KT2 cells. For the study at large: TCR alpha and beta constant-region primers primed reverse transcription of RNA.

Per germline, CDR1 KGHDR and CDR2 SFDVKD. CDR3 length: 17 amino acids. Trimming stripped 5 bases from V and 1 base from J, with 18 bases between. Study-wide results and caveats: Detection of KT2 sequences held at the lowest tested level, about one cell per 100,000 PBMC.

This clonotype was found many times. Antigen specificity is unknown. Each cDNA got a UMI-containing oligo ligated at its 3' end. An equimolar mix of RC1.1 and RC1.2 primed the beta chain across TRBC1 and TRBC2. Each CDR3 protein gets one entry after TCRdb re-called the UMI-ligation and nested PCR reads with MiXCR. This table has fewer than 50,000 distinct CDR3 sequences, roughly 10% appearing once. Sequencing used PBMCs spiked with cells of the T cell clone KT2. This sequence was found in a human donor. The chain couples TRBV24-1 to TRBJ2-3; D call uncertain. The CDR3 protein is CATSGGKGSLRTDTQYF. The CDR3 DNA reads TGTGCCACCAGTGGGGGAAAGGGTTCCCTCCGCACAGATACGCAGTATTTT.